The 27 T cell receptor beta chains below all came from one sample that was sequenced in a study of human T cells and chemical hapten exposure. Indicated time point: pre-sensitization, week 0. Treatment meaning: therapeutic diphenylcyclopropenone sensitization with weekly scalp DPC. MiXCR, applied by TCRdb to the RACE reads, yields one record per CDR3 protein. The sample carries more than 300,000 distinct CDR3 sequences, 4.5% to 5.5% recorded once. The sequencing here drew on whole blood, taken in connection with sensitization to the hapten diphenylcyclopropenone (DPC). The receptor set was obtained from a woman aged 45-59 years with alopecia areata. Some clones in this sample may be carry-over from other donors' samples.

The chain joins TRBV7-6 to TRBJ2-1, with a weak D call TRBD2 (5 bases). Germline CDR1 is SGHVS and CDR2 is FNYEAQ. The CDR3 spans 14 residues. V was cut by 4 bases and J by 5 bases, with 12 bases left in between. CDR3 sequence reads: CASSSHLGDNEQFF. As DNA, the CDR3 is TGTGCCAGCAGCTCCCACCTGGGAGACAATGAGCAGTTCTTC.

Ten or more counts support this clonotype. V is TRBV20-1 and J is TRBJ2-1, with a weak D call TRBD2 (6 bases). Germline V lookup: CDR1 DFQATT, CDR2 SNEGSKA (reference sequence). This CDR3 is 14 amino acids long. The germline V and J ends were trimmed by 6 bases and 9 bases, with 21 bases remaining between them. The CDR3 spells CSADAGGPLGEQFF. The CDR3 DNA is TGCAGTGCCGACGCCGGGGGACCCCTCGGTGAGCAGTTCTTC.

V is TRBV20-1 and J is TRBJ2-7; D is undetermined. V shed 2 bases and J shed 5 bases, with 19 bases lying between them. The CDR3 spans 15 residues. Germline values: CDR1 DFQATT, CDR2 SNEGSKA (reference sequence). CDR3 bases: TGCAGTGCTAGACGGTTAGGCGCCCGAGAGAACGAGCAGTACTTC. Translating gives CSARRLGARENEQYF.

This clonotype was seen a single time. This may be a read error: a much more frequent sequence differs by one nucleotide. The chain employs TRBV12-3 or TRBV12-4 and TRBJ1-5; D uncertain. The CDR3 covers 14 residues. CDR3 coding DNA: TGTGCCAGCAGTTTAGTTTCTGGCAATCAGCCCCAGCGTTTT. This encodes CASSLVSGNQPQRF.

This clonotype was observed many times. This CDR3 reads CASSPLLGLYYEQYF. The CDR3 bases are TGTGCCAGCAGCCCCCTTCTGGGACTATACTACGAGCAGTACTTC. The V and J genes are TRBV7-2 and TRBJ2-7; 7 bases agree with TRBD2. Losses at the gene ends were 5 bases for V and 3 bases for J; bases not matched to a gene: 10. Germline CDR1 is SGHTA and CDR2 is FQGNSA. The CDR3 runs to 15 residues.

The rearrangement links TRBV6-1 to TRBJ1-2, with D unresolved. Germline V gene sequence: CDR1 MNHNS, CDR2 SASEGT. The V end lost 7 bases, the J end lost 4 bases, and 16 bases lay between the germline ends. This CDR3 has 14 residues. The CDR3 DNA is TGTGCCAGCAACCTCCCAAGGCGCGGCTATGGCTACACCTTC. Translated, it gives CASNLPRRGYGYTF.

This clonotype was found a few times. The rearrangement uses TRBV6-5 and TRBJ1-2; tentatively, D is TRBD1 (6 bases). Per germline, CDR1 MNHEY and CDR2 SVGAGI. The V gene lost 4 bases and the J gene lost 6 bases, with 21 bases spanning the gap. CDR3 size: 16 residues. The CDR3 DNA is TGTGCCAGCAGTTGGACTCCCGGGACAAATTATGATGGCTACACCTTC. Translating gives CASSWTPGTNYDGYTF.

This clonotype was counted once. Just one base apart from a much larger clone, this may be a read error. The chain is built from TRBV15 and TRBJ2-1, with no clear D. The CDR3 runs to 12 residues. Trimming removed 5 bases at V and 4 bases at J, with 6 bases between. Germline V lookup: CDR1 LNHNV, CDR2 YYDKDF (reference sequence). The CDR3 sequence is CATSGFYNEQFF. CDR3 in DNA: TGTGCCACCAGCGGATTTTACAATGAGCAGTTCTTC. The variable domain in full, completed from reference TRBV15 and TRBJ2-1, reads DAMVIQNPRYQVTQFGKPVTLSCSQTLNHNVMYWYQQKSSQAPKLLFHYYDKDFNNEADTPDNFQSRRPNTSFCFLDIRSPGLGDTAMYLCATSGFYNEQFFGPGTRLTVL.

CDR3 sequence: CASSPTGGGLRATQYF. CDR3 coding DNA: TGTGCCAGCAGTCCCACTGGAGGGGGCTTAAGGGCGACCCAGTACTTC. This chain links TRBV12-3 or TRBV12-4 with TRBJ2-5; possibly TRBD1 for D (7 bases). V shed 5 bases and J shed 7 bases, with 23 bases lying between them. The CDR3 contains 16 residues.

In its sample, this clonotype was seen many times. The V call is TRBV20-1, the J call TRBJ2-1; TRBD2 matches at 7 bases. The length of the CDR3 is 13 residues. Trimming took 5 bases from V and 2 from J; bases not matched to a gene: 3. Germline V gene data show CDR1 as DFQATT and CDR2 as SNEGSKA (reference sequence). CDR3 in amino acids: CSAGGGTYNEQFF. The CDR3 nucleotides are TGCAGTGCTGGGGGGGGTACCTACAATGAGCAGTTCTTC.

The chain couples TRBV9 to TRBJ2-6; 9 bases line up with TRBD2. CDR3 length: 16 residues. Germline lookup yields CDR1 SGDLS and CDR2 YYNGEE. V dropped 5 bases and J dropped 0; count of bases not matched to a gene: 3. This CDR3 is CASSASGNSGANVLTF. In DNA, the CDR3 is TGTGCCAGCAGTGCTAGCGGGAACTCTGGGGCCAACGTCCTGACTTTC.

This clonotype was picked up a small number of times. This chain joins TRBV7-2 and TRBJ1-3; D perhaps matches TRBD1 (5 bases). The V and J ends lost 5 bases and 0 bases respectively, with 14 bases between them. This CDR3 has 16 residues. Germline lookup yields CDR1 SGHTA and CDR2 FQGNSA. The CDR3 loop is CASSQGRKSSGNTIYF. The CDR3 region has the DNA TGTGCCAGCAGCCAGGGACGTAAGAGCTCTGGAAACACCATATATTTT. Supplemented by reference TRBV7-2 and TRBJ1-3, the full variable domain reads GAGVSQSPSNKVTEKGKDVELRCDPISGHTALYWYRQSLGQGLEFLIYFQGNSAPDKSGLPSDRFSAERTGGSVSTLTIQRTQQEDSAVYLCASSQGRKSSGNTIYFGEGSWLTVV.

Ten or more counts support this clonotype. The V call is TRBV7-9, the J call TRBJ1-2; no clear D. The germline V and J ends were trimmed by 1 base and 0 bases, with 21 bases remaining between them. The CDR3 extends over 19 amino acids. CDR1 is SEHNR and CDR2 is FQNEAQ in the germline V gene (reference sequence). CDR3 sequence: CASSLETGRWDLPNYGYTF. The CDR3 region has the DNA TGTGCCAGCAGCTTAGAAACCGGGAGATGGGATCTTCCTAACTATGGCTACACCTTC. Drawing the rest from reference TRBV7-9 and TRBJ1-2, the complete variable domain is DTGVSQNPRHKITKRGQNVTFRCDPISEHNRLYWYRQTLGQGPEFLTYFQNEAQLEKSRLLSDRFSAERPKGSFSTLEIQRTEQGDSAMYLCASSLETGRWDLPNYGYTFGSGTRLTVV.

Many counts were recorded for this clonotype. CDR3 bases: TGTGCCAGCAGTGGAGTAAGACCTACCACAGATACGCAGTATTTT. Amino acid sequence: CASSGVRPTTDTQYF. The chain joins TRBV25-1 to TRBJ2-3; D remains ambiguous. The germline gives CDR1 MGHDK, CDR2 SYGVNS. The CDR3 is made up of 15 amino acids. The V end was cut by 4 bases, the J end by 2 bases, with 13 bases between.

This clonotype was observed at least ten times. The V and J genes are TRBV29-1 and TRBJ2-1; 10 bases match TRBD1. The junction had 11 bases not matched to a gene; V was cut back by 6 bases and J by 9 bases. Germline lookup yields CDR1 SQVTM and CDR2 ANQGSEA. This CDR3 is 14 amino acids long. The chain's CDR3 is CSVRTGTGASEQFF. In DNA, the CDR3 is TGCAGCGTAAGAACCGGGACAGGGGCTAGTGAGCAGTTCTTC.

This chain connects TRBV6-2 or TRBV6-3 to TRBJ2-7, with 7 positions matching TRBD1. The CDR3 length is 13 residues. Trimming cost V 6 bases and J 3 bases; bases outside gene matches: 5. Germline CDR1 MNHEY, CDR2 SVGEGT. The CDR3: CASRKTGYYEQYF. The CDR3, as DNA: TGTGCCAGCAGGAAGACAGGGTACTACGAGCAGTACTTC.

This clonotype was counted between two and nine times. J is TRBJ2-3 and V is TRBV6-5, with TRBD2 matching 15 bases. This CDR3 has 16 residues. Germline V lookup: CDR1 MNHEY, CDR2 SVGAGI. V lost 5 bases, J lost 6 bases, and 6 bases stayed unmatched. This CDR3 is CASSRGLAGGQDTQYF. The CDR3 region has the DNA TGTGCCAGCAGTCGAGGACTAGCGGGGGGGCAGGATACGCAGTATTTT.

This clonotype was seen at least ten times. The rearrangement joins TRBV28 to TRBJ2-3; TRBD1 is a possible D gene (5 bases). The germline V gene has CDR1 MDHEN and CDR2 SYDVKM. The CDR3 spans 14 residues. The V end was cut by 5 bases, the J end by 3 bases, with 12 bases between. CDR3 DNA sequence: TGTGCCAGCAGTGGGGCTCATCAGACAGATACGCAGTATTTT. Amino acid sequence: CASSGAHQTDTQYF.

This clonotype is a singleton in its sample. A read error may be the cause here, since a much bigger clone is one base away. This chain uses TRBV28 with TRBJ2-5, with 8 bases aligning to TRBD1. J was trimmed by 5 bases and V by 3 bases; bases with no gene match: 5. The germline CDR1 and CDR2 sequences are MDHEN and SYDVKM. The CDR3 contains 14 residues. The CDR3 loop is CASSFRQGPETQYF. The CDR3 nucleotides are TGTGCCAGCAGTTTCAGACAGGGGCCGGAGACCCAGTACTTC.

The table lists this clonotype with many counts. The chain carries TRBV6-2 or TRBV6-3 and TRBJ2-5, with D maybe TRBD1 (5 bases). The CDR3 consists of 12 residues. V gave up 4 bases and J gave up 4 bases, with 7 bases separating them. The germline gives CDR1 MNHEY, CDR2 SVGEGT. CDR3 DNA: TGTGCCAGCAGTTGGGGCAGAGAGACCCAGTACTTC. Amino acids: CASSWGRETQYF.

The sample holds many counts of this clonotype. V gene TRBV6-2 or TRBV6-3 combines with J gene TRBJ2-1; weak D call: TRBD2 (6 bases). V lost 6 bases, J lost 10 bases, and 10 bases lay in between. There are 11 residues in the CDR3. Looked up from germline, CDR1 is MNHEY and CDR2 is SVGEGT. DNA of the CDR3: TGTGCCAGCAGCAATGGGGGGGAGCAGTTCTTC. Encoded protein: CASSNGGEQFF.

At least ten counts were recorded for this clonotype. V and J are TRBV7-9 and TRBJ1-1; possibly TRBD1 for D (6 bases). The CDR3 has 13 amino acids. The ends were cut back, 7 bases at V and 3 bases at J, with 12 bases in the middle. Per the germline V gene, CDR1 is SEHNR and CDR2 is FQNEAQ (reference sequence). CDR3 sequence reads: CASILGGDTEAFF. For the CDR3, the DNA is TGTGCCAGCATTCTGGGGGGCGACACTGAAGCTTTCTTT.

This clonotype was found many times. The chain joins TRBV4-1 to TRBJ1-4, with D hard to call. The germline CDR1 and CDR2 sequences are MGHRA and YSYEKL. The CDR3 consists of 17 residues. With 0 bases removed from V and 0 bases from J, the gap between germline ends came to 11 bases. The CDR3 DNA sequence: TGCGCCAGCAGCCAAGAAGCGGGAAGGGCAACTAATGAAAAACTGTTTTTT. This sequence encodes CASSQEAGRATNEKLFF.

This clonotype was recorded at least ten times. The CDR3 spells CASSQFPAGVYEQYF. The CDR3 DNA is TGCGCCAGCAGCCAGTTCCCGGCGGGGGTTTACGAGCAGTACTTC. V and J are TRBV4-1 and TRBJ2-7, with 7 positions matching TRBD2. The V segment lost 3 bases and the J segment 4 bases; nucleotides outside the gene matches: 9. The CDR3 loop spans 15 amino acids. CDR1 and CDR2 (germline): MGHRA, YSYEKL.

In its sample, this clonotype was seen many times. J is TRBJ2-7 and V is TRBV7-2, with no clear D. Germline CDR1 SGHTA, CDR2 FQGNSA. The germline V and J ends were trimmed by 1 base and 4 bases, with 14 bases remaining between them. This CDR3 is 15 amino acids long. CDR3 in DNA: TGTGCCAGCAGCTTAGGGGGTAGGGTAGTTTACGAGCAGTACTTC. Amino acid sequence: CASSLGGRVVYEQYF. The whole variable domain, filled in from reference TRBV7-2 and TRBJ2-7, reads GAGVSQSPSNKVTEKGKDVELRCDPISGHTALYWYRQSLGQGLEFLIYFQGNSAPDKSGLPSDRFSAERTGGSVSTLTIQRTQQEDSAVYLCASSLGGRVVYEQYFGPGTRLTVT.

The rearrangement links TRBV6-2 or TRBV6-3 to TRBJ2-3; 8 positions agree with TRBD2. The CDR3 loop spans 16 amino acids. Germline V gene data show CDR1 as MNHEY and CDR2 as SVGEGT. V shed 6 bases and J 0 bases; nucleotides not matched to a gene: 8. The CDR3 DNA follows: TGTGCCAGCAGACGCTTTAGCGGGACAAGCACAGATACGCAGTATTTT. Its translation: CASRRFSGTSTDTQYF.

This clonotype was recorded a few times. This sequence joins TRBV6-1 and TRBJ2-7; 7 bases agree with TRBD1. The CDR3 is made up of 13 amino acids. CDR1 MNHNS and CDR2 SASEGT come from the germline V gene. After removal of 2 bases from V and 3 bases from J, the junction contained 1 base not matched to a gene. The DNA for the CDR3 is TGTGCCAGCAGTGAAAACAGGGGCTACGAGCAGTACTTC. Its translation: CASSENRGYEQYF.